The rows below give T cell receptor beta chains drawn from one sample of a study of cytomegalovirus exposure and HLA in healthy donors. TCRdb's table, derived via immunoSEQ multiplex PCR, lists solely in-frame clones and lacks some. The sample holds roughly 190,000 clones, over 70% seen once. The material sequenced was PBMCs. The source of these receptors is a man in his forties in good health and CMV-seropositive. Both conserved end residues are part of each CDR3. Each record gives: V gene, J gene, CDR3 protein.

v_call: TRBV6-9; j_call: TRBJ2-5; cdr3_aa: CASSYPIYPGTGAQETQYF
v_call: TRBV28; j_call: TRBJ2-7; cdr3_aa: CASCYGVSRECYEQYF
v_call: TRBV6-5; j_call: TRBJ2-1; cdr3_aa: CASSPRTSGRVEQFF
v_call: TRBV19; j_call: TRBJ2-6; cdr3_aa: CASRQGFGADSGANVLTF
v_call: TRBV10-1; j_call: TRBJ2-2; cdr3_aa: CASSLDGNTGELFF
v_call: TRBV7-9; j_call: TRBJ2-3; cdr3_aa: CASSRGETDTQYF
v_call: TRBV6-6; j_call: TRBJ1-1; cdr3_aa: CASSYVTNTEAFF
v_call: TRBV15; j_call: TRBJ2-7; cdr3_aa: CATSGYRDSYEQYF
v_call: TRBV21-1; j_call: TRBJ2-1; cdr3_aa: CASTKTTSSSYNEQFF
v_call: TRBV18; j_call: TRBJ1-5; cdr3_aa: CASSRTGAGQPQHF
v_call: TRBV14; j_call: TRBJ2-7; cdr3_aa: CASSHQGAASYEQYF
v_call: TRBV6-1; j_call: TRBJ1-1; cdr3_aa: CASSVDGGTEAFF
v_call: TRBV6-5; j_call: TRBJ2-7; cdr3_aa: CASSGRSEQYF
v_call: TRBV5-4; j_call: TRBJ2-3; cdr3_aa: CASSSPVSGSSDTQYF
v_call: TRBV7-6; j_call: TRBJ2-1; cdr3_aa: CASSLGGRELHNEQFF
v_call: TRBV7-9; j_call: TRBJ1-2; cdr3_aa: CASSRESENYGYTF
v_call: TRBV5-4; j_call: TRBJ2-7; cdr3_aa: CASSLSRLSFYEQYF
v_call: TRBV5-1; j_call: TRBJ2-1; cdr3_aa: CASSFIAGNEQFF
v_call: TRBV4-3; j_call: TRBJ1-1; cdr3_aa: CASSQDLGGLNTEAFF
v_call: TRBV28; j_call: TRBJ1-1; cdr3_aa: CASNHRFEAFF
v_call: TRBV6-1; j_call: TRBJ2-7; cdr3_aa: CASRKAGTGSYEQYF
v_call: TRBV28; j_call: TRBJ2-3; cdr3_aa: CASSLAGTHSSTDTQYF
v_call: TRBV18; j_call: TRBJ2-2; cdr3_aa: CASTNLKTGEPFF
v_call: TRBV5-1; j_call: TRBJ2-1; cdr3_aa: CASSLAILAETYNEQFF
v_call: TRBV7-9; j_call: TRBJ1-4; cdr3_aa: CASSVLAGLNSPTNEKLFF
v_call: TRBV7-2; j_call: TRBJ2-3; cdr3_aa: CASRPGTSGMDTQYF
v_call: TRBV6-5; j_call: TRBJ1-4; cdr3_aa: CASRDSLNEKLFF
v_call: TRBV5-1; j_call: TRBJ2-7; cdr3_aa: CASSLPSQGSEQYF
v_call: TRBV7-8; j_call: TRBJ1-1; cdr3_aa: CASSTRQGRAAEAFF
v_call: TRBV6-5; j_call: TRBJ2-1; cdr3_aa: CASSYGGYNEQFF
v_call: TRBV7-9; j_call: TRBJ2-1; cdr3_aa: CASSLASGRAYIF
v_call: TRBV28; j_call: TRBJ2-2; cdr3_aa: CASRSQGAGGELFF
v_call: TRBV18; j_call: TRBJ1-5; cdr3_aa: CASSPRPGTVSNQPQHF
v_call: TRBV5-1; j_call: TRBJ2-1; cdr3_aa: CASSPGTSGLSSYNEQFF
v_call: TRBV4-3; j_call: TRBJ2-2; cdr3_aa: CASSHLSGSSTGELFF
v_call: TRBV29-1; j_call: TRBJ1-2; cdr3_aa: CSVEDQRGIYGYTF
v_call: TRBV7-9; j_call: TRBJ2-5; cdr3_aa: CASSSRQTQETQYF
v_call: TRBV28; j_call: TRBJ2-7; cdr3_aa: CASSIPGLAGMQYF
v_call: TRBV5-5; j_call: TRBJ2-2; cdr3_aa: CASSSNRVATPGELFF
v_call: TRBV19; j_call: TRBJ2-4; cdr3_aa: CASSIEEGDIQYF
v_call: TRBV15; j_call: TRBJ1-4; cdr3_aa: CATSSSDTSNEKLFF
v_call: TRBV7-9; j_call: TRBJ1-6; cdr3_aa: CASSFRSVSYNSPLHF
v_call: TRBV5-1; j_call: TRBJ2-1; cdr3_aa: CASSLGQLNEQFF